This T cell receptor beta chain was obtained from a study of vaccination effects on CD4 cells after COVID-19. Study observations and caveats: Cross-reactivity with common cold coronaviruses was shown by only 1 of 255 vaccine-induced clones in healthy vaccinees. Convalescent patients were scarce, and early post-infection timepoints were absent.

Within the ViraFEST assay, antigen-specific CD4+ T cells underwent expansion with viral peptide pools prior to sequencing. Subsequent to a culture period of more than 9 days, CD4+ T cells were isolated. Two-dose vaccination with either BNT162b2 or mRNA-1273 was given to the participants. This table comes from immunoSEQ multiplex PCR, and its TCRdb copy is limited to in-frame clones, with some not included. The data contain some 35,000 clones, around four fifths of them singletons. This CDR3 has 14 residues. CDR1 SEHNR and CDR2 FQNEAQ come from the germline V gene (reference sequence). V lost 2 bases and J 5 bases, leaving 13 bases between the germline ends. A word on this clone: Antigen specificity is unknown.

The sequences come from CD4+ T cells from PBMCs cultured with HCoV-NL63 spike peptides, collected after COVID-19 vaccination. The TCR comes from a human donor who received a COVID-19 vaccine. Some clones in this sample may be carry-over from other donors' samples. V is TRBV7-9 and J is TRBJ2-7; D unresolved. Written as DNA, the CDR3 is TGTGCCAGCAGCTTATCCCCAGCTAGTAACGAGCAGTACGTC. This sequence encodes CASSLSPASNEQYV.